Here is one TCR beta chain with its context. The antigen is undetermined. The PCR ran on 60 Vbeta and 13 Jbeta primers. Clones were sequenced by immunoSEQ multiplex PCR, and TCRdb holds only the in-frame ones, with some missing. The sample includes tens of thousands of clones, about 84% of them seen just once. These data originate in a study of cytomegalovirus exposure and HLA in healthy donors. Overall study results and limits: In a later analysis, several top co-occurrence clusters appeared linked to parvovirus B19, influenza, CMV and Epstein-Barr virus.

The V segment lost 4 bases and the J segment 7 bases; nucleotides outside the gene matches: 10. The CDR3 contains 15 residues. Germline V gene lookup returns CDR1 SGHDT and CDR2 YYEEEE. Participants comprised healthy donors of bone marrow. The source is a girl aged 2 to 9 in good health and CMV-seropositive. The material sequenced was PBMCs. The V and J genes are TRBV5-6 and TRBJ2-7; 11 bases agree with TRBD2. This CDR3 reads CASSPETSGRREQYF. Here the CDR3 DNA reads TGTGCCAGCAGCCCTGAAACTAGCGGGAGAAGGGAGCAGTACTTC.